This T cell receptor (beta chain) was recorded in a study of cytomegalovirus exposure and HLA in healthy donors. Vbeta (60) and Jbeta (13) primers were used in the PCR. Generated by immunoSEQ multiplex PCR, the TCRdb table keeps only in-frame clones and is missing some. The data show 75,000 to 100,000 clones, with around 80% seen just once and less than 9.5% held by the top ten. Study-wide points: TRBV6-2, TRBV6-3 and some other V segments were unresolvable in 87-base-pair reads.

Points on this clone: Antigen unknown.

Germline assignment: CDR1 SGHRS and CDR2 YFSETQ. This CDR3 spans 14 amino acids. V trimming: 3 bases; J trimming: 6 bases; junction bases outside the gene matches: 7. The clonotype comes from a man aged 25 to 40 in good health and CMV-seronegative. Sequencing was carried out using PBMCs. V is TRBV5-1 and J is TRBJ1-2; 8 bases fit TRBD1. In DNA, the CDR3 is TGCGCCAGCAGCTCGACCAGGGGGCGGAATGGCTACACCTTC. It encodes CASSSTRGRNGYTF.